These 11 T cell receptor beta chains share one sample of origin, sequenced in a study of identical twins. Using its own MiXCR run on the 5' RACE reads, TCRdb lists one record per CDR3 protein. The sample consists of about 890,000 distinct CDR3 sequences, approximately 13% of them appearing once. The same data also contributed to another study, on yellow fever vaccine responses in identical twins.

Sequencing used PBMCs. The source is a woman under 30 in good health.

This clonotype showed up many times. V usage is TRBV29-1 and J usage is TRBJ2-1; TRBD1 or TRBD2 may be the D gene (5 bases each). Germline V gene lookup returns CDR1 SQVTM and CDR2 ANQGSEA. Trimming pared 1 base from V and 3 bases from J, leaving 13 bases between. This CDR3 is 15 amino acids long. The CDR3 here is CSVEGGQGFYNEQFF. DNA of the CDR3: TGCAGCGTTGAAGGAGGGCAGGGTTTCTACAATGAGCAGTTCTTC.

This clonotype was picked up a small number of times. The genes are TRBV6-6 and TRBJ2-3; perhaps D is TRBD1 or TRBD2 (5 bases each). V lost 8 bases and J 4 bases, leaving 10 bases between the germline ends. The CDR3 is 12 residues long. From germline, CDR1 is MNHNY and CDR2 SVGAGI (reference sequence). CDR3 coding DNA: TGTGCCAGCGGGGGTGGGGCAGATACGCAGTATTTT. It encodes CASGGGADTQYF.

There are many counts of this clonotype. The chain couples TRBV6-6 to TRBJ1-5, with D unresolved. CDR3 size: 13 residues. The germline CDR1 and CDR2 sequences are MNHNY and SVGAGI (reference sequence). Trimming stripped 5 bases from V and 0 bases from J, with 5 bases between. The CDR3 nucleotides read TGTGCCAGCAGTACACATAGCAATCAGCCCCAGCATTTT. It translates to CASSTHSNQPQHF.

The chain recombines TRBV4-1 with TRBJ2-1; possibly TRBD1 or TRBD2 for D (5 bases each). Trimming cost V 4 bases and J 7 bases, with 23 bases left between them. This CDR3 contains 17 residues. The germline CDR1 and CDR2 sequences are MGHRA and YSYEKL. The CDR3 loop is CASSPLAFGPGANEQFF. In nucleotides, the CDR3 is TGCGCCAGCAGCCCTCTAGCTTTCGGACCTGGGGCTAATGAGCAGTTCTTC.

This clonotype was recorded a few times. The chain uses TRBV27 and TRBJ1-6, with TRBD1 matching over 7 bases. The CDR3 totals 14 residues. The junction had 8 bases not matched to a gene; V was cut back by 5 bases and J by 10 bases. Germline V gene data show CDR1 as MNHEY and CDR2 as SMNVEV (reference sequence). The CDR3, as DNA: TGTGCCAGCAGTACCACAGGGGTAGGCTCACCCCTCCACTTT. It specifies CASSTTGVGSPLHF.

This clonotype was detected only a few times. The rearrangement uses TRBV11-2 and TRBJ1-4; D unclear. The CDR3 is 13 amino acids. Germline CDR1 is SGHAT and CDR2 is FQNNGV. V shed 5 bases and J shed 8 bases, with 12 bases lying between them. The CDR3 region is CASSPSVGEKLFF. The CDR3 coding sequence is TGTGCCAGCAGCCCGTCAGTGGGGGAAAAACTGTTTTTT.

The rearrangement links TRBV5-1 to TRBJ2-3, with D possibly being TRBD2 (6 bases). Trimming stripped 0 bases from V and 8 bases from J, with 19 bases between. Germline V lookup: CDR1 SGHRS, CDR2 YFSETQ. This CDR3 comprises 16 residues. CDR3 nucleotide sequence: TGCGCCAGCAGCTTGGAGGACTACGGACGGACTGTTACGCAGTATTTT. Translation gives CASSLEDYGRTVTQYF.

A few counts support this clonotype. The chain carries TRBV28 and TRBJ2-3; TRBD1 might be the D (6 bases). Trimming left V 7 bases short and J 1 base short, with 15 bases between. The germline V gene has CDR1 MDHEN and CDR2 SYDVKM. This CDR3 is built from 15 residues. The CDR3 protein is CASNLQGSGTDTQYF. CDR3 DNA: TGTGCCAGCAACCTACAGGGTTCGGGCACAGATACGCAGTATTTT.

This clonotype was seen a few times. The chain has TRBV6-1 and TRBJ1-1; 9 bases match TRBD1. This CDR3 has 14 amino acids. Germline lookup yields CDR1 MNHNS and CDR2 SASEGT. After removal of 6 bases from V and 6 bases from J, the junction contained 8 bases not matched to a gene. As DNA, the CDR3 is TGTGCCAGCAGACAACAGGGGGCAGGGGCTGAAGCTTTCTTT. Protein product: CASRQQGAGAEAFF.

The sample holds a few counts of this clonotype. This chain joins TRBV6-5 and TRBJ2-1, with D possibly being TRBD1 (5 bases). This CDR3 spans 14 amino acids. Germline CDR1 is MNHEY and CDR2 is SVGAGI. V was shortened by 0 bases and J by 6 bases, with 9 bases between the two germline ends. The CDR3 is CASSYSVQGNEQFF. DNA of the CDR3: TGTGCCAGCAGTTACTCGGTCCAGGGCAATGAGCAGTTCTTC.

The CDR3 nucleotides read TGTGCCAGCAGCAGGGACTCGAGCTCCTACAATGAGCAGTTCTTC. Translated: CASSRDSSSYNEQFF. The rearrangement links TRBV7-2 to TRBJ2-1, with D perhaps matching TRBD2 (6 bases). The ends were cut back, 5 bases at V and 0 bases at J, with 11 bases in the middle. CDR3 length: 15 amino acids. The germline gives CDR1 SGHTA, CDR2 FQGNSA.